This T cell receptor beta chain was profiled in a study of blood T cell repertoires in COVID-19. Followed longitudinally, the Seattle patients had been enrolled during active infection. In the original processing: Estimates of nucleated cell counts were drawn from the amplification of reference gene primers. The method was immunoSEQ multiplex PCR; TCRdb's version includes in-frame clones alone and lacks a portion of them. The V and J calls and clone size are taken from that table; D and trimming were inferred from the DNA. Seen here are hundreds of thousands of clones, about 88% observed once, and the top ten hold around 11%. The junction had 14 bases not matched to a gene; V was cut back by 4 bases and J by 12 bases. Germline CDR1 and CDR2: SGHNT and YYREEE (reference sequence). This CDR3 region has 15 residues.

This rearrangement joins TRBV5-4 to TRBJ1-1; 11 nucleotides line up with TRBD1. The TCR comes from a woman younger than 45 with COVID-19, enrolled during active disease. Sequenced input: peripheral blood. The CDR3 sequence is CASSTNRDRGVSTFF. In nucleotides, the CDR3 is TGTGCCAGCAGCACAAACCGGGACAGGGGGGTTTCGACTTTCTTT.